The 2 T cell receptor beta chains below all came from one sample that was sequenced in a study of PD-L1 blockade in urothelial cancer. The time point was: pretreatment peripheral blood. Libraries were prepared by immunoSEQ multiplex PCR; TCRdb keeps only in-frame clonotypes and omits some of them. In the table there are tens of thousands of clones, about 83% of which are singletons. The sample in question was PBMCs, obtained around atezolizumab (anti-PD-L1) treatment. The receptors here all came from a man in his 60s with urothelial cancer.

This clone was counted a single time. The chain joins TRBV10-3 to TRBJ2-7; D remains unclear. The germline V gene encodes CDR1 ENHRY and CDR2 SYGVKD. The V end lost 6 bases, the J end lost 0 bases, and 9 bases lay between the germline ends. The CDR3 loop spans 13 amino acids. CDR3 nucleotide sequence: TGTGCCATCAGGGTAACAGACTCCTACGAGCAGTACTTC. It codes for CAIRVTDSYEQYF.

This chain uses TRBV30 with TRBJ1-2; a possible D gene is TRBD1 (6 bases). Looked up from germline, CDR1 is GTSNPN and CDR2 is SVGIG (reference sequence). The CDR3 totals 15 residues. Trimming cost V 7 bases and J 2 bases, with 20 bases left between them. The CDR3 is CASLPSGGTNYGYTF. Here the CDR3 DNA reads TGTGCCTCACTCCCGAGCGGGGGCACCAACTATGGCTACACCTTC.